These 28 T cell receptor beta chains originate from one sample sequenced in a study of regulatory T cells in long-lasting Graves disease. Time point indicated: newly diagnosed GD, antithyroid drugs for less than 3 months. Scientists built the TCR library using RNA that was extracted from PBMCs. Assembly of TCR beta libraries relied on iRepertoire HTBI primers together with Arm-PCR of CDR3 regions. TCRdb re-derived calls from the multiplex PCR reads in MiXCR, one entry per CDR3 protein. There are approximately 400,000 distinct CDR3 sequences in the sample; 15% occur only once, and approximately 21% lies in the top ten. Sequences were derived from peripheral blood mononuclear cells (PBMCs), sampled at new diagnosis, from a patient treated with antithyroid drugs. Every receptor here comes from a female donor with Graves disease.

This clonotype has ten or more counts. The rearrangement uses TRBV3-1 and TRBJ2-5, with 9 bases fitting TRBD2. Germline trimming cut 1 base from V and 4 bases from J; bases unmatched to any gene: 7. CDR1 LGHDT and CDR2 YNNKEL come from the germline V gene (reference sequence). The CDR3 is 16 amino acids. CDR3 in DNA: TGTGCCAGCAGCCAAGGGGCTAGCGGGAATGGAGAGACCCAGTACTTC. Translated: CASSQGASGNGETQYF.

This clonotype was seen many times. The J gene is TRBJ1-1, the V gene TRBV19, with 7 bases fitting TRBD1. Germline V gene sequence: CDR1 LNHDA, CDR2 SQIVND (reference sequence). There are 15 residues in the CDR3. Losses at the gene ends were 5 bases for V and 6 bases for J; bases not matched to a gene: 12. CDR3 nucleotides: TGTGCCAGTAGTCCCCAGGGACAGCCGAGGGCTGAAGCTTTCTTT. Its translation: CASSPQGQPRAEAFF. Looking up the rest from reference TRBV19 and TRBJ1-1 gives the full variable domain: DGGITQSPKYLFRKEGQNVTLSCEQNLNHDAMYWYRQDPGQGLRLIYYSQIVNDFQKGDIAEGYSVSREKKESFPLTVTSAQKNPTAFYLCASSPQGQPRAEAFFGQGTRLTVV.

This clonotype was observed many times. The CDR3 DNA reads TGTGCCAGCAGCTCTGGGTTCGCAACTAATGAAAAACTGTTTTTT. Translation: CASSSGFATNEKLFF. The chain recombines TRBV7-9 with TRBJ1-4; D ambiguous. Trimming pared 4 bases from V and 0 bases from J, leaving 9 bases between. This CDR3 has 15 residues. Germline V gives CDR1 SEHNR, CDR2 FQNEAQ (reference sequence). The variable domain in full, completed from reference TRBV7-9 and TRBJ1-4, reads DTGVSQNPRHKITKRGQNVTFRCDPISEHNRLYWYRQTLGQGPEFLTYFQNEAQLEKSRLLSDRFSAERPKGSFSTLEIQRTEQGDSAMYLCASSSGFATNEKLFFGSGTQLSVL.

This clonotype was detected many times. This sequence joins TRBV9 and TRBJ1-2; the D is unclear. The CDR3 is 15 amino acids. Trimming pared 1 base from V and 0 bases from J, leaving 10 bases between. Germline-derived CDR1 and CDR2 are SGDLS and YYNGEE. The CDR3 loop is CASSVSAGSNYGYTF. Here the CDR3 DNA reads TGTGCCAGCAGCGTATCCGCAGGATCTAACTATGGCTACACCTTC.

The gene calls are TRBV19 and TRBJ1-2, with a tentative D call TRBD1 (6 bases). CDR1 is LNHDA and CDR2 is SQIVND in the germline V gene (reference sequence). Trimming removed 0 bases at V and 8 bases at J, with 19 bases between. The CDR3 is 16 amino acids. The CDR3 here is CASSIDAPGQGYGYTF. CDR3 coding DNA: TGTGCCAGTAGTATAGATGCCCCGGGTCAGGGGTACGGCTACACCTTC.

Concerning this clonotype: The CDR3 carries no conserved terminal phenylalanine or tryptophan, so it likely arises from a read error. The gene calls are TRBV7-9 and TRBJ1-1; a possible D gene is TRBD1 (5 bases). The V end was cut by 7 bases, the J end by 2 bases, with 11 bases between. The CDR3 contains 13 residues. CDR1 and CDR2 from the germline V gene are SEHNR and FQNEAQ (reference sequence). The CDR3 loop reads CASIRGANTEAFL. The CDR3 nucleotides are TGTGCCAGCATCCGAGGGGCCAACACTGAAGCTTTCCTT.

This clonotype occurred many times. The V and J genes are TRBV3-1 and TRBJ1-2; tentatively, D is TRBD1 (5 bases). This CDR3 region has 16 residues. The V and J ends lost 1 base and 4 bases respectively, with 16 bases between them. Germline V CDR1 and CDR2: LGHDT, YNNKEL (reference sequence). Here the CDR3 reads CASSQGHVEGAYGYTF. The CDR3 DNA sequence: TGTGCCAGCAGCCAAGGTCATGTCGAAGGGGCCTATGGCTACACCTTC.

This clonotype was observed at least ten times. The CDR3 DNA follows: TGCGCCAGCAGCTTGGTCGTAGGCGGGGAAGGAAACATTCAGTACTTC. Translated, it gives CASSLVVGGEGNIQYF. This chain joins TRBV5-1 and TRBJ2-4; a possible D gene is TRBD2 (6 bases). Germline CDR1 and CDR2: SGHRS and YFSETQ. The ends were cut back, 0 bases at V and 6 bases at J, with 16 bases in the middle. This CDR3 is 16 amino acids long.

This clonotype was counted only a few times. V gene TRBV13 combines with J gene TRBJ2-1; tentative D call: TRBD2 (6 bases). Germline CDR1 PRHDT, CDR2 FYEKMQ (reference sequence). The CDR3 has 17 residues. The V end was cut by 2 bases, the J end by 9 bases, with 23 bases between. The CDR3, as DNA: TGTGCCAGCAGCTTAAGCTCGGCGGTAGCGGTTCGCGGTGAGCAGTTCTTC. Its protein is CASSLSSAVAVRGEQFF. The whole variable domain, filled in from reference TRBV13 and TRBJ2-1, reads AAGVIQSPRHLIKEKRETATLKCYPIPRHDTVYWYQQGPGQDPQFLISFYEKMQSDKGSIPDRFSAQQFSDYHSELNMSSLELGDSALYFCASSLSSAVAVRGEQFFGPGTRLTVL.

This clonotype was found many times. The rearrangement links TRBV30 to TRBJ1-2; perhaps TRBD1 as D (6 bases). Trimming stripped 0 bases from V and 7 bases from J, with 12 bases between. The CDR3 extends over 13 amino acids. Germline CDR1 reads GTSNPN; CDR2 reads SVGIG (reference sequence). For the CDR3, the DNA is TGTGCCTGGAGTGTGAGACAGGAGAGTGGCTACACCTTC. It specifies CAWSVRQESGYTF.

This clonotype came up many times. The chain is built from TRBV6-2 or TRBV6-3 and TRBJ2-3, with D possibly called TRBD1 or TRBD2 (5 bases each). Germline V gene data show CDR1 as MNHEY and CDR2 as SVGEGT. This CDR3 is built from 13 residues. The V gene lost 8 bases and the J gene lost 5 bases, with 14 bases spanning the gap. This CDR3 reads CASFGGAGDTQYF. As DNA, the CDR3 is TGTGCCAGCTTTGGGGGAGCCGGAGATACGCAGTATTTT.

The chain uses TRBV24-1 and TRBJ2-3, with a weak D call TRBD1 (6 bases). Trimming took 4 bases from V and 4 from J, leaving 8 bases between them. There are 13 residues in the CDR3. Germline V gene lookup returns CDR1 KGHDR and CDR2 SFDVKD. CDR3 bases: TGTGCCACCAGTGACACAGGGTCAGATACGCAGTATTTT. The encoded protein is CATSDTGSDTQYF.

The chain recombines TRBV7-2 with TRBJ2-7, with TRBD2 as a possible D gene (5 bases). V lost 2 bases and J lost 5, with 10 bases in between. The CDR3 covers 13 residues. From germline, CDR1 is SGHTA and CDR2 FQGNSA. The CDR3 nucleotides read TGTGCCAGCAGCTTAAATTTCGGGGACGAGCAGTACTTC. This gives the protein CASSLNFGDEQYF. Full variable domain (rest looked up from reference TRBV7-2 and TRBJ2-7): GAGVSQSPSNKVTEKGKDVELRCDPISGHTALYWYRQSLGQGLEFLIYFQGNSAPDKSGLPSDRFSAERTGGSVSTLTIQRTQQEDSAVYLCASSLNFGDEQYFGPGTRLTVT.

This clonotype has ten or more counts. The V and J genes are TRBV7-3 and TRBJ2-1; D remains ambiguous. V was cut by 5 bases and J by 5 bases, with 16 bases left in between. The CDR3 consists of 15 residues. The germline gives CDR1 SGHTA, CDR2 FQGTGA. CDR3 protein: CASSPGRFGDNEQFF. In nucleotides, the CDR3 is TGTGCCAGCAGCCCCGGTCGATTTGGGGACAATGAGCAGTTCTTC.

This clonotype was observed at least ten times. This chain uses TRBV6-2 or TRBV6-3 with TRBJ1-1; D is unresolved. The germline V gene encodes CDR1 MNHEY and CDR2 SVGEGT. This CDR3 contains 11 residues. Trimming pared 3 bases from V and 5 bases from J, leaving 4 bases between. CDR3 sequence reads: CASSYRTEAFF. CDR3 sequence (DNA): TGTGCCAGCAGTTATAGGACTGAAGCTTTCTTT.

This clonotype was picked up many times. The rearrangement joins TRBV7-9 to TRBJ2-3; 12 bases agree with TRBD2. V shed 4 bases, J shed 1 base, and the junction held 3 bases outside the gene matches. Germline V gene lookup returns CDR1 SEHNR and CDR2 FQNEAQ (reference sequence). The CDR3 length is 16 residues. The CDR3 DNA is TGTGCCAGCAGCTCACGGACTAGCGGGGGCACAGATACGCAGTATTTT. This translates into CASSSRTSGGTDTQYF.

This clonotype was seen ten or more times. J is TRBJ2-5 and V is TRBV2; D remains unclear. CDR3 length: 14 residues. V was pared by 7 bases and J by 5 bases, with 17 bases between. Germline-derived CDR1 and CDR2 are SNHLY and FYNNEI. The DNA of the CDR3 is TGTGCCAGCACCGAATTGCGGTCGGAGGAGACCCAGTACTTC. Its protein product is CASTELRSEETQYF. Variable domain in full (rest from reference TRBV2 and TRBJ2-5): EPEVTQTPSHQVTQMGQEVILRCVPISNHLYFYWYRQILGQKVEFLVSFYNNEISEKSEIFDDQFSVERPDGSNFTLKIRSTKLEDSAMYFCASTELRSEETQYFGPGTRLLVL.

This clonotype turned up a few times. The CDR3 here is CSGGGAERDEQFF. As DNA, the CDR3 is TGCAGCGGGGGGGGGGCAGAGAGGGATGAGCAGTTCTTC. The chain has TRBV29-1 and TRBJ2-1; maybe TRBD2 (7 bases). Germline loops: CDR1 SQVTM, CDR2 ANQGSEA. V lost 7 bases and J lost 8, with 18 bases in between. This CDR3 is 13 amino acids long.

This clonotype was counted only a few times. The genes are TRBV27 and TRBJ2-1, with a possible D match to TRBD2 (5 bases). The germline V gene encodes CDR1 MNHEY and CDR2 SMNVEV (reference sequence). Between the trimmed V and J ends, which lost 2 bases and 10 bases, there was a span of 12 bases. This CDR3 spans 13 amino acids. The DNA of the CDR3 is TGTGCCAGCAGTTTAGGACTGCGATCGGAGCAGTTCTTC. This codes for CASSLGLRSEQFF.

This clonotype was seen many times. A much larger clone differs from this one at a single base, so this may be a read error. J is TRBJ1-2 and V is TRBV3-1; D gene uncertain. The CDR3 spans 13 residues. Germline CDR1 LGHDT, CDR2 YNNKEL (reference sequence). The CDR3 nucleotides read TGTGCCGGCAGCCCTGACGGATACTATGGCTACACCTTC. The encoded protein is CAGSPDGYYGYTF.

The J gene is TRBJ1-2, the V gene TRBV7-9; D gene ambiguous. V was shortened by 0 bases and J by 8 bases, with 13 bases between the two germline ends. The CDR3 extends over 14 amino acids. The germline CDR1 and CDR2 sequences are SEHNR and FQNEAQ (reference sequence). The CDR3 loop reads CASSLATVRSGYTF. The CDR3 DNA is TGTGCCAGCAGCTTAGCGACGGTACGGTCGGGCTACACCTTC. Full variable domain (rest looked up from reference TRBV7-9 and TRBJ1-2): DTGVSQNPRHKITKRGQNVTFRCDPISEHNRLYWYRQTLGQGPEFLTYFQNEAQLEKSRLLSDRFSAERPKGSFSTLEIQRTEQGDSAMYLCASSLATVRSGYTFGSGTRLTVV.

Details on this clonotype: A junction end diverges from the germline sequence, so it may reflect a read error. CDR3 in DNA: TGTGCCACCAGTGAAGGTGCGTCACTAGCGGAGCACAATGAGCAGTTCTTC. Its translation: CATSEGASLAEHNEQFF. This rearrangement joins TRBV28 to TRBJ2-1; 8 nucleotides line up with TRBD2. Germline assignment: CDR1 MDHEN and CDR2 SYDVKM. The CDR3 is 17 amino acids.

This clonotype was detected many times. The rearrangement links TRBV10-2 to TRBJ2-7; D gene unclear. V lost 6 bases to trimming and J lost 1 base, with 7 bases between them. In germline, CDR1 is WSHSY, CDR2 SAAADI. This CDR3 is built from 12 residues. CDR3 DNA: TGCGCCAGCAGAGGTGATTCCTACGAGCAGTACTTC. Its translation is CASRGDSYEQYF.

In this sample, this clonotype turned up a few times. The rearrangement joins TRBV6-5 to TRBJ1-5; TRBD1 might be the D (5 bases). Per germline, CDR1 MNHEY and CDR2 SVGAGI. CDR3 length: 14 amino acids. V dropped 2 bases and J dropped 6 bases, with 11 bases sitting between them. The CDR3 reads CASSYPGVFQPQHF. In nucleotides, the CDR3 is TGTGCCAGCAGTTACCCGGGGGTTTTTCAGCCCCAGCATTTT.

This clonotype was counted only a few times. The chain employs TRBV27 and TRBJ2-7; D unclear. The V gene lost 2 bases and the J gene lost 2 bases, with 10 bases spanning the gap. This CDR3 region has 14 residues. The germline CDR1 and CDR2 sequences are MNHEY and SMNVEV (reference sequence). The CDR3 region is CASSLKHRAYEQYF. The CDR3 nucleotides are TGTGCCAGCAGTTTAAAACACCGGGCCTACGAGCAGTACTTC.

This clonotype has a count of ten or more. The chain couples TRBV6-2 or TRBV6-3 to TRBJ1-5; maybe TRBD1 (5 bases). Germline-derived CDR1 and CDR2 are MNHEY and SVGEGT. The CDR3 has 15 amino acids. Deletions cut 2 bases from V and 2 bases from J, with 10 bases between. The CDR3 loop is CASSYPTDGNQPQHF. The CDR3 DNA reads TGTGCCAGCAGTTACCCGACAGACGGCAATCAGCCCCAGCATTTT.

Ten or more counts support this clonotype. This chain uses TRBV5-1 with TRBJ2-2; D may be TRBD1 (5 bases). This CDR3 contains 18 residues. Trimming removed 0 bases at V and 0 bases at J, with 15 bases between. The germline V gene has CDR1 SGHRS and CDR2 YFSETQ. The CDR3 spells CASSLEGMINANTGELFF. In DNA, the CDR3 is TGCGCCAGCAGCTTGGAGGGGATGATAAACGCGAACACCGGGGAGCTGTTTTTT. Drawing the rest from reference TRBV5-1 and TRBJ2-2, the complete variable domain is KAGVTQTPRYLIKTRGQQVTLSCSPISGHRSVSWYQQTPGQGLQFLFEYFSETQRNKGNFPGRFSGRQFSNSRSEMNVSTLELGDSALYLCASSLEGMINANTGELFFGEGSRLTVL.

The chain carries TRBV5-1 and TRBJ1-3; D unresolved. CDR1 SGHRS and CDR2 YFSETQ come from the germline V gene. This CDR3 spans 14 amino acids. Trimming shortened V by 3 bases and J by 0 bases, and 7 bases separated the two germline ends. The CDR3 coding sequence is TGCGCCAGCAGCTACGACTTCTCTGGAAACACCATATATTTT. Its translation: CASSYDFSGNTIYF. Based on the CDR3 plus reference TRBV5-1 and TRBJ1-3, the full variable domain is KAGVTQTPRYLIKTRGQQVTLSCSPISGHRSVSWYQQTPGQGLQFLFEYFSETQRNKGNFPGRFSGRQFSNSRSEMNVSTLELGDSALYLCASSYDFSGNTIYFGEGSWLTVV.